One TCR beta chain is described in this entry. The data are from a study of blood T cell repertoires in COVID-19. Study at large: PBMCs, B-cell-depleted T cells, or T cells were the source of the cDNA or gDNA that made up the material.

Participant age was roughly 18 to 89 years, and participants resided in fewer than 25 US areas. Recovered participants had two consecutive negative NP/OP PCR tests, healthcare professional clearance, or symptom resolution. Repertoires were generated with immunoSEQ multiplex PCR, while TCRdb's copy carries only in-frame clones and drops some. The profile shows about 150,000 clones, roughly 88% of them singletons. Trimming took off 0 bases at V and 5 bases at J, with 14 bases between the two ends. The germline V gene has CDR1 SGHKS and CDR2 YYEKEE (reference sequence). This CDR3 is 15 amino acids long.

The clonotype comes from a man in his fifties who had recovered from COVID-19. The sample consisted of PBMCs or T cells enriched from blood (not recorded which). V and J are TRBV5-5 and TRBJ2-5; weak D call: TRBD2 (6 bases). CDR3 DNA sequence: TGTGCCAGCAGCTTGGACGGGAGAGGCGGGGAGACCCAGTACTTC. Translating gives CASSLDGRGGETQYF.